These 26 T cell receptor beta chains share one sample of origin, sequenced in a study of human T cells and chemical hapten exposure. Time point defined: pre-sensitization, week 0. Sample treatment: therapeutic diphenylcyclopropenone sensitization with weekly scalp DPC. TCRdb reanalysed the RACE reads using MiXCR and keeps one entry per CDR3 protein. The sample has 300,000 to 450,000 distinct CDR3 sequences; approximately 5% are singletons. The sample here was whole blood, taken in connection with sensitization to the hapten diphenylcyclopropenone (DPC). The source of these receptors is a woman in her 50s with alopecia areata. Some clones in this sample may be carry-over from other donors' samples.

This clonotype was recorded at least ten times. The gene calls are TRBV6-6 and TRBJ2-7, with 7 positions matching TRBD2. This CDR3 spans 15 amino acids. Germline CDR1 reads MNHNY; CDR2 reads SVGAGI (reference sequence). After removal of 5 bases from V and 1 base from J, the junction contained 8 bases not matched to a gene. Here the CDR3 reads CASSATSPPSYEQYF. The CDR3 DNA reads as TGTGCCAGCAGTGCGACTAGCCCTCCTTCCTACGAGCAGTACTTC.

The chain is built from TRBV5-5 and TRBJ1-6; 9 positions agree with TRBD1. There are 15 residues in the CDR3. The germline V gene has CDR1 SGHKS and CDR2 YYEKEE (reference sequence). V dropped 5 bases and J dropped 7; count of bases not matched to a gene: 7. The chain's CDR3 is CASRVTGTGNSPLHF. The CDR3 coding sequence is TGTGCCAGCAGGGTAACCGGGACAGGGAATTCACCCCTCCACTTT.

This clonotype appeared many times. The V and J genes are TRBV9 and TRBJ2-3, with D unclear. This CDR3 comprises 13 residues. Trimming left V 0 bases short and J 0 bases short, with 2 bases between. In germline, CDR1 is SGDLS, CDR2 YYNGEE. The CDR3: CASSVVSTDTQYF. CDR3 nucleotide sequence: TGTGCCAGCAGCGTAGTCAGCACAGATACGCAGTATTTT.

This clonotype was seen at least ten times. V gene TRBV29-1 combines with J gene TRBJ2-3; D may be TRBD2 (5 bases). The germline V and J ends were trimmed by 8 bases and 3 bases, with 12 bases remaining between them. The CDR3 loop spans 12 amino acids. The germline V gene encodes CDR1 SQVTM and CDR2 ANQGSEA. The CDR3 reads CSTEEGTDTQYF. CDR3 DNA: TGCAGCACGGAGGAAGGGACAGATACGCAGTATTTT.

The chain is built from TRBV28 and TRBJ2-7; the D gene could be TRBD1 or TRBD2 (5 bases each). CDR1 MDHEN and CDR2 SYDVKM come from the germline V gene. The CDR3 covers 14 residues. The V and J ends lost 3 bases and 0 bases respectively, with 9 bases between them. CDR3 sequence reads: CASSFSRGSYEQYF. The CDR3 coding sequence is TGTGCCAGCAGTTTTTCGAGGGGCTCCTACGAGCAGTACTTC.

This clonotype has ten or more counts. The DNA for the CDR3 is TGTGCCAGCAGTTACGGGGCCACGGAACGAGCTTTCTTT. It encodes CASSYGATERAFF. V gene TRBV6-6 combines with J gene TRBJ1-1; TRBD1 might be the D (5 bases). The germline V and J ends were trimmed by 2 bases and 10 bases, with 14 bases remaining between them. This CDR3 region has 13 residues. Germline values: CDR1 MNHNY, CDR2 SVGAGI (reference sequence).

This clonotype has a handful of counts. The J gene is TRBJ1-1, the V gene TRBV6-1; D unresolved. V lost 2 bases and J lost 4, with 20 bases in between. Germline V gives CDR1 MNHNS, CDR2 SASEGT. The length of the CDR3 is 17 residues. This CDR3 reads CASSEPSLGFAGTEAFF. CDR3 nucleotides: TGTGCCAGCAGTGAACCCTCCCTAGGATTCGCAGGCACTGAAGCTTTCTTT.

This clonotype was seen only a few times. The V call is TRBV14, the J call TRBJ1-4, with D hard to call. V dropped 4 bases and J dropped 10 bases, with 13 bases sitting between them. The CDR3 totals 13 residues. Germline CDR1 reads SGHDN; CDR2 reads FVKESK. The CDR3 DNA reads TGTGCCAGCAGCCCCGGACCATCCGGAAAACTGTTTTTT. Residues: CASSPGPSGKLFF. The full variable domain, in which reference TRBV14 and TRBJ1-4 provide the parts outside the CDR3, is EAGVTQFPSHSVIEKGQTVTLRCDPISGHDNLYWYRRVMGKEIKFLLHFVKESKQDESGMPNNRFLAERTGGTYSTLKVQPAELEDSGVYFCASSPGPSGKLFFGSGTQLSVL.

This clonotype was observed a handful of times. The CDR3 loop is CASSFRGQGGYEQYF. CDR3 sequence (DNA): TGTGCCAGCAGTTTTCGGGGACAAGGGGGGTACGAGCAGTACTTC. The genes are TRBV27 and TRBJ2-7; D is perhaps TRBD1 or TRBD2 (6 bases each). Germline V gives CDR1 MNHEY, CDR2 SMNVEV (reference sequence). V was cut by 3 bases and J by 4 bases, with 16 bases left in between. This CDR3 is built from 15 residues.

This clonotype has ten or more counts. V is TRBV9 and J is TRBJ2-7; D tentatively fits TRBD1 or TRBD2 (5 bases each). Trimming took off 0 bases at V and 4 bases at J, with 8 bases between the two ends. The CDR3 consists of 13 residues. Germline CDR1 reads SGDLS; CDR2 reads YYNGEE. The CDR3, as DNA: TGTGCCAGCAGCGTAGGAGGGGATTACGAGCAGTACTTC. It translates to CASSVGGDYEQYF.

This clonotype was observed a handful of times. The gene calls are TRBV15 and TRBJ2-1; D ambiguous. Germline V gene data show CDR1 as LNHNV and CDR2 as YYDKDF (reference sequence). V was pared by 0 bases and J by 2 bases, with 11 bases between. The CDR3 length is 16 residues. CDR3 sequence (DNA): TGTGCCACCAGCAGAGATAGGGTGGCAGCCTACAATGAGCAGTTCTTC. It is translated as CATSRDRVAAYNEQFF.

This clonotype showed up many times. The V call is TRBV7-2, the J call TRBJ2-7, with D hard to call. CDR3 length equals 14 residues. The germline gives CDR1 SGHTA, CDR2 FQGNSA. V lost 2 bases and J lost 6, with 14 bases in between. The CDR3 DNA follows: TGTGCCAGCAGCTTACTAAACCCGAGGACCGAGCAGTACTTC. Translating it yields CASSLLNPRTEQYF. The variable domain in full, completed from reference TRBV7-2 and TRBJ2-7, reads GAGVSQSPSNKVTEKGKDVELRCDPISGHTALYWYRQSLGQGLEFLIYFQGNSAPDKSGLPSDRFSAERTGGSVSTLTIQRTQQEDSAVYLCASSLLNPRTEQYFGPGTRLTVT.

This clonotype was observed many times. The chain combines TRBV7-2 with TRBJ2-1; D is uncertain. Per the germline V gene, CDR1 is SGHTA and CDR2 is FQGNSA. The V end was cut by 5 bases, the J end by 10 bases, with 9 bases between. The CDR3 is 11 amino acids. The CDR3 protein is CASSRLEEQFF. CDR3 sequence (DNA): TGTGCCAGCAGCAGACTTGAGGAGCAGTTCTTC.

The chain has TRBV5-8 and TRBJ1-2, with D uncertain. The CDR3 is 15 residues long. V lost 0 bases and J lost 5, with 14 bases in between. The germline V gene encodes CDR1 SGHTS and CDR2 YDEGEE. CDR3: CASSLAVSDLYGYTF. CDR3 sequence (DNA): TGTGCCAGCAGCTTGGCAGTGTCGGACCTTTATGGCTACACCTTC.

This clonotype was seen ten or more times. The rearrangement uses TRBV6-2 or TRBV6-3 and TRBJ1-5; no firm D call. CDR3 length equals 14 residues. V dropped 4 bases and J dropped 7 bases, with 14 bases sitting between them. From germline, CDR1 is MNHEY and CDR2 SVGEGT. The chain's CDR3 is CASSSARNGQPQHF. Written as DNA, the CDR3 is TGTGCCAGCAGTTCAGCCAGGAACGGGCAGCCCCAGCATTTT.

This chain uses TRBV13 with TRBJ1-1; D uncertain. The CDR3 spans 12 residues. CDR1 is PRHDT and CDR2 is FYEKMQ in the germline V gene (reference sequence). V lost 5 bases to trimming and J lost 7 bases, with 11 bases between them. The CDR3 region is CASSHGLSEAFF. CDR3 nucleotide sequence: TGTGCCAGCAGCCATGGACTTAGTGAAGCTTTCTTT.

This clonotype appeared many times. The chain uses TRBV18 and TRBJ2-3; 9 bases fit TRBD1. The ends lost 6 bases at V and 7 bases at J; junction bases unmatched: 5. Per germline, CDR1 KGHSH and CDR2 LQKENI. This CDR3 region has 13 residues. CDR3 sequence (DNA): TGTGCCAGCTCCCGGACAGGGGCGAATACGCAGTATTTT. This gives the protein CASSRTGANTQYF.

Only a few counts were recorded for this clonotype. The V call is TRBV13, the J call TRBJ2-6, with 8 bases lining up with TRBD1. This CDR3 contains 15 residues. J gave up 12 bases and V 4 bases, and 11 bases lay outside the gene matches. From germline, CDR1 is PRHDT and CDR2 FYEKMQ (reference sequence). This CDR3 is CASSSVDRALTVLTF. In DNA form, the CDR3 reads TGTGCCAGCAGCTCCGTGGACAGGGCCCTAACCGTCCTGACTTTC.

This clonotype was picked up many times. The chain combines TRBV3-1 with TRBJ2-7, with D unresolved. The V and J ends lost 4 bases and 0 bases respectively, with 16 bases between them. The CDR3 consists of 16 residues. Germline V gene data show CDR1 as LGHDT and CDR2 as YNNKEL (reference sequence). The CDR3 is CASSPRPIRRSYEQYF. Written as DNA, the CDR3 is TGTGCCAGCAGCCCACGCCCCATACGCCGCTCCTACGAGCAGTACTTC.

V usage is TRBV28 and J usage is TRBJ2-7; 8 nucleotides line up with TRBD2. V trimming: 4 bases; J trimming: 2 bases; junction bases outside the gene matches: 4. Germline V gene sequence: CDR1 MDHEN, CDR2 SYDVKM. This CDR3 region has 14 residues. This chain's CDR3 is CASSYPTSAYEQYF. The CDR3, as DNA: TGTGCCAGCAGTTACCCGACTAGCGCCTACGAGCAGTACTTC.

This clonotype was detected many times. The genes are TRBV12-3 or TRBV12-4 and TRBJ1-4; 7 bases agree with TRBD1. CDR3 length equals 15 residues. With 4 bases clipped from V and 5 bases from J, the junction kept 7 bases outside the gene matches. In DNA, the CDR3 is TGTGCCAGCAGTTACCAGGGGGTCGTCAATGAAAAACTGTTTTTT. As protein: CASSYQGVVNEKLFF.

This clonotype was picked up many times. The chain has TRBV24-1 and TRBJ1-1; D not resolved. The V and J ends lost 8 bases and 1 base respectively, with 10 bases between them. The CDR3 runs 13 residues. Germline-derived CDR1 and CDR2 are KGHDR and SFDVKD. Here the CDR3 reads CATTDGKNTEAFF. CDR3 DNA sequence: TGTGCCACCACCGACGGGAAGAACACTGAAGCTTTCTTT.

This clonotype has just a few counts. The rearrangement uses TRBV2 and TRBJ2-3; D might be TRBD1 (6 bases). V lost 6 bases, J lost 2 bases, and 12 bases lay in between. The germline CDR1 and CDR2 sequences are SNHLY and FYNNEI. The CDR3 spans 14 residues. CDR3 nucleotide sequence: TGTGCCAGCAGCTTACAGGGCCTCACAGATACGCAGTATTTT. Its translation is CASSLQGLTDTQYF.

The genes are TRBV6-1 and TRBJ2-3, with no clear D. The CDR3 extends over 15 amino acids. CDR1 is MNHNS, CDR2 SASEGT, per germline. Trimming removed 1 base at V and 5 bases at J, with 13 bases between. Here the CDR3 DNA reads TGTGCCAGCAGTGAAGGAGCCCTGGACGGAGATACGCAGTATTTT. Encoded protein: CASSEGALDGDTQYF.

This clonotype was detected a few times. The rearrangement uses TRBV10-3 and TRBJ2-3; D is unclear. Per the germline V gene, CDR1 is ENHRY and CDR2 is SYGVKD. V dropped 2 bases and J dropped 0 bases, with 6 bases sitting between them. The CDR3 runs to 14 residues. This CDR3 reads CAISEAASTDTQYF. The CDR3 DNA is TGTGCCATCAGTGAGGCAGCTAGCACAGATACGCAGTATTTT.

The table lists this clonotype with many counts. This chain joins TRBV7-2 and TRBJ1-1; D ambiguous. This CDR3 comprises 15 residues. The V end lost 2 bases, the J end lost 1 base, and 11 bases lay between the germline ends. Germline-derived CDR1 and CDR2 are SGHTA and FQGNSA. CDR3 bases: TGTGCCAGCAGCTTAAGTCCGGGAGCGAACACTGAAGCTTTCTTT. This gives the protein CASSLSPGANTEAFF.